This T cell receptor beta chain was recovered during a study of T cell repertoires in cytomegalovirus infection. Findings of the study overall: Public TCR beta family frequency separated CMV-and-HLA carriers, including in an independent cohort.

With 0 bases removed from V and 4 bases from J, the gap between germline ends came to 9 bases. The germline gives CDR1 LGHNA, CDR2 YNFKEQ. This CDR3 region has 14 residues. Comments on this clonotype: Its target is not known.

TCRdb used MiXCR to reprocess the reads, holding one entry per CDR3 protein. The sample records 150,000 to 200,000 distinct CDR3 sequences, about 20% being singletons. This sequence joins TRBV4-2 and TRBJ2-5, with no clear D. Here the sequenced sample was CD8+ T cells from cultured PBMCs, taken from culture after CMV antigen stimulation. This receptor was taken from a human donor in good health (CMV status not recorded). Some clones in this sample may be carry-over from other donors' samples. In nucleotides, the CDR3 is TGTGCCAGCAGCCAAGAAGCCGGGTTAGAGACCCAGTACTTC. Translation gives CASSQEAGLETQYF.